The entry below describes one T cell receptor beta chain. These data are taken from a study of ipilimumab plus nivolumab after autologous stem cell transplantation. Study-level background: DLBCL patients had primary refractory or relapsed disease.

Starting 14 to 28 days after autologous transplant, ipilimumab 1 mg/kg was given. Only in-frame clones appear in the TCRdb table, and some are missing; sequencing was by immunoSEQ multiplex PCR. The sample holds 20,000 to 25,000 clones; less than 85% are singletons and the top ten take around a quarter. From germline, CDR1 is SGHTS and CDR2 YDEGEE. CDR3 size: 15 residues. V was cut by 4 bases and J by 0 bases, with 13 bases left in between. The chain joins TRBV5-8 to TRBJ2-5; D is perhaps TRBD1 (5 bases). The sample here was PBMCs, taken in a trial of ipilimumab plus nivolumab as post-transplant consolidation. The receptor's source is a male donor with diffuse large B-cell lymphoma. CDR3 DNA: TGTGCCAGCAGCCCGGGTTGGACAAACCAAGAGACCCAGTACTTC. Translated, it gives CASSPGWTNQETQYF. The variable domain in full, with the rest retrieved from reference TRBV5-8 and TRBJ2-5, is EAGVTQSPTHLIKTRGQQATLRCSPISGHTSVYWYQQALGLGLQFLLWYDEGEERNRGNFPPRFSGRQFPNYSSELNVNALELEDSALYLCASSPGWTNQETQYFGPGTRLLVL.